Listed below are T cell receptor beta chains from one sample, sequenced in a study of beta chain features in type 1 diabetes. Assay used: immunoSEQ multiplex PCR; TCRdb lists only in-frame clones, some missing. The table shows about 900,000 clones, with roughly 15% occurring only once. The sample consisted of naive CD4+ T cells from blood. The receptors stem from a woman between 18 and 29 years old in good health. Both conserved end residues are part of each CDR3. A D gene is named only where the DNA matches it firmly. Not every row has a clone size; where given, it reads once, few, many or a size class.

j_call d_call clone_size v_call cdr3_aa cdr3_nt
TRBJ2-1 . few TRBV16 CASSQPTVYNEQFF TGTGCCAGCAGCCAACCTACAGTTTACAATGAGCAGTTCTTC
TRBJ2-5 . . TRBV25-1 CASSEWTQETQYF TGTGCCAGCAGTGAATGGACCCAAGAGACCCAGTACTTC
TRBJ2-2 . few TRBV28 CASSEAPGLWRELFF TGTGCCAGCAGTGAAGCACCGGGACTCTGGAGGGAGCTGTTTTTT
TRBJ2-1 TRBD1 . TRBV7-8 CASSLIPTGSYNEQFF TGTGCCAGCAGCTTAATCCCGACAGGGTCCTACAATGAGCAGTTCTTC
TRBJ1-4 TRBD1 few TRBV10-3 CAISTGGLDEKLFF TGTGCCATCAGTACAGGGGGTCTGGATGAAAAACTGTTTTTT
TRBJ2-3 . . TRBV28 CASSGDTDTQYF TGTGCCAGCAGCGGAGACACAGATACGCAGTATTTT
TRBJ2-1 . . TRBV11-2 CASSHPGIEQFF TGTGCCAGCAGCCACCCAGGGATTGAGCAGTTCTTC
TRBJ2-3 . few TRBV5-8 CASSVALVPGLGTDTQYF TGTGCCAGCAGCGTAGCCCTCGTCCCGGGGCTTGGCACAGATACGCAGTATTTT
TRBJ2-3 TRBD2 . TRBV28 CASSLAGGYDTQYF TGTGCCAGCAGTTTGGCGGGAGGTTACGATACGCAGTATTTT
TRBJ2-1 TRBD2 few TRBV4-1 CASSQLGLAGDEQFF TGCGCCAGCAGCCAATTAGGACTAGCGGGAGATGAGCAGTTCTTC
TRBJ2-3 . . TRBV19 CASSIGGSGDTQYF TGTGCCAGTAGTATCGGGGGCAGCGGAGATACGCAGTATTTT
TRBJ2-5 . few TRBV7-2 CASRPQWGLQATQYF TGTGCCAGCAGACCCCAGTGGGGTTTACAAGCGACCCAGTACTTC
TRBJ2-1 TRBD2 . TRBV19 CATKREAGGNEQFF TGTGCCACAAAGCGGGAGGCTGGAGGCAATGAGCAGTTCTTC
TRBJ2-3 TRBD1 few TRBV18 CASSPSWDRAADTQYF TGTGCCAGCTCACCGAGTTGGGACAGGGCTGCAGATACGCAGTATTTT
TRBJ1-5 . few TRBV6-1 CASSELQPQHF TGTGCCAGCAGTGAACTGCAGCCCCAGCATTTT
TRBJ1-2 . . TRBV6-5 CASSDALGSYGYTF TGTGCCAGCAGTGATGCTCTGGGCAGCTATGGCTACACCTTC
TRBJ2-7 TRBD1 . TRBV2 CASKDRGQTYEQYF TGTGCCAGCAAGGACAGGGGGCAAACCTACGAGCAGTACTTC
TRBJ1-1 . . TRBV14 CASSPPSNTEAFF TGTGCCAGCAGCCCACCTTCGAACACTGAAGCTTTCTTT
TRBJ1-5 TRBD1 . TRBV27 CASSKQGISNQPQHF TGTGCCAGCAGCAAACAGGGGATCAGCAATCAGCCCCAGCATTTT
TRBJ2-5 TRBD1 . TRBV29-1 CSVGGRAGGSETQYF TGCAGCGTTGGTGGTAGGGCAGGGGGTTCAGAGACCCAGTACTTC
TRBJ2-3 TRBD1 few TRBV7-2 CASSFQGQGTDTQYF TGTGCCAGCAGCTTCCAGGGACAGGGAACAGATACGCAGTATTTT
TRBJ2-2 . . TRBV5-1 CASSTGGDGELFF TGCGCCAGCAGCACTGGCGGGGACGGGGAGCTGTTTTTT
TRBJ2-1 TRBD2 . TRBV7-2 CASSLVWSGRNEQFF TGTGCCAGCAGCTTAGTGTGGAGCGGGAGGAATGAGCAGTTCTTC
TRBJ2-5 . . TRBV2 CASRGTIKETQYF TGTGCCAGCAGAGGGACCATCAAAGAGACCCAGTACTTC
TRBJ1-5 TRBD1 . TRBV10-3 CAISPGQGESTPQHF TGTGCCATCAGCCCGGGACAGGGTGAGTCAACGCCCCAGCATTTT
TRBJ1-5 . few TRBV28 CASSLDRGLVQPQHF TGTGCCAGCAGTTTGGACAGAGGGTTGGTTCAGCCCCAGCATTTT
TRBJ2-1 TRBD2 . TRBV11-1 CASSLGGAGASYNEQFF TGTGCCAGCAGCTTAGGCGGGGCGGGAGCCTCCTACAATGAGCAGTTCTTC
TRBJ1-5 . . TRBV6-1 CASSDGLGLEQHF TGTGCCAGCAGCGACGGCCTAGGGCTTGAGCAGCATTTT
TRBJ2-7 . . TRBV9 CASSVGRRNEQYF TGTGCCAGCAGCGTAGGTCGGAGGAACGAGCAGTACTTC
TRBJ2-3 . few TRBV13 CASSPGLRTDTQYF TGTGCCAGCAGCCCGGGCCTCCGCACAGATACGCAGTATTTT
TRBJ2-3 . few TRBV5-1 CASSFFGRADTQYF TGCGCCAGCAGCTTCTTCGGGAGAGCAGATACGCAGTATTTT
TRBJ2-7 TRBD1 few TRBV7-2 CASSMHTGGEQYF TGTGCCAGCAGCATGCATACAGGGGGCGAGCAGTACTTC
TRBJ1-5 . . TRBV21-1 CASSKASGMGSNQPQHF TGTGCCAGCAGCAAAGCGTCGGGGATGGGAAGCAATCAGCCCCAGCATTTT